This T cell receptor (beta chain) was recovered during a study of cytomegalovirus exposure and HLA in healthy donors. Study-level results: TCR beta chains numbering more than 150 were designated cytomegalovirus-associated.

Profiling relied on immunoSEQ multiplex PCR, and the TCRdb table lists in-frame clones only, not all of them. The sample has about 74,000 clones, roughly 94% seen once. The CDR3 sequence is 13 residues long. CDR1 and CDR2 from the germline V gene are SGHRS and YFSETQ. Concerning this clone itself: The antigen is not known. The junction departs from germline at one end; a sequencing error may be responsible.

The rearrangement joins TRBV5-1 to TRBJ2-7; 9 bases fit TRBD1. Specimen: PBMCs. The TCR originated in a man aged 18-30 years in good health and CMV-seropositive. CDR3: CASSPTGGYEQYF. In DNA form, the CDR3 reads TGTGCCAGCAGCCCGACAGGGGGCTACGAGCAGTACTTC.